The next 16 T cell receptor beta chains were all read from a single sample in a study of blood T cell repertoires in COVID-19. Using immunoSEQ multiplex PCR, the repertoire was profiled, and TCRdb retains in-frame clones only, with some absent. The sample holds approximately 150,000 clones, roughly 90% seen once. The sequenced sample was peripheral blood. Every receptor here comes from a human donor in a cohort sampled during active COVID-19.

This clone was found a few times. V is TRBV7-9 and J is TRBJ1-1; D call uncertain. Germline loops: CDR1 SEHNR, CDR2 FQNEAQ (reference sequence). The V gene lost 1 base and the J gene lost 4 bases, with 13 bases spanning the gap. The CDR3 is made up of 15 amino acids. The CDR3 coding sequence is TGTGCCAGCAGCTTAGGTGGAGGGCGGGGCACTGAAGCTTTCTTT. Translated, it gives CASSLGGGRGTEAFF.

As DNA, the CDR3 is TGCGCCAGCAGCTTGGGGCACCCTAATGAGCAGTTCTTC. Its translation: CASSLGHPNEQFF. The chain recombines TRBV5-1 with TRBJ2-1; no definite D call. CDR3 length: 13 amino acids. Per the germline V gene, CDR1 is SGHRS and CDR2 is YFSETQ. Trimming stripped 0 bases from V and 7 bases from J, with 8 bases between.

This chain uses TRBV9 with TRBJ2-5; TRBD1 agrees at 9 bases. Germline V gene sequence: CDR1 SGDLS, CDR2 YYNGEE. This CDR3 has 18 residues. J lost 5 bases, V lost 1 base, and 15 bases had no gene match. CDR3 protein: CASSVSGTGPSLGETQYF. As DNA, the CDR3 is TGTGCCAGCAGCGTATCGGGGACAGGGCCTTCGTTGGGGGAGACCCAGTACTTC.

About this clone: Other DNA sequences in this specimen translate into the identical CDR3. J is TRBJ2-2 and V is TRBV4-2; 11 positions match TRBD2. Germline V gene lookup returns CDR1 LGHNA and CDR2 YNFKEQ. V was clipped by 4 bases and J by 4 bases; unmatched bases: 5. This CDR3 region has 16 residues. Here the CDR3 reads CASSPLAGGPTGELFF. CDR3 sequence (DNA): TGTGCCAGCAGCCCGCTAGCGGGGGGACCCACCGGGGAGCTGTTTTTT.

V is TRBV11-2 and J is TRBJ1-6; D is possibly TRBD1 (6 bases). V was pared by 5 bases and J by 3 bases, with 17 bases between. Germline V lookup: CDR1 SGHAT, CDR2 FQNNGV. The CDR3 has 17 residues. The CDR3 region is CASSTGTWDFYNSPLHF. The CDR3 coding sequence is TGTGCCAGCAGCACCGGGACATGGGATTTCTATAATTCACCCCTCCACTTT.

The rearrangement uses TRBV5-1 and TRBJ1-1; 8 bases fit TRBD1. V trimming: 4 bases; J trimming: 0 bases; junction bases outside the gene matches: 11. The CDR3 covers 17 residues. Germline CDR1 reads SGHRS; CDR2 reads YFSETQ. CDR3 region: CASSAAGGPGMNTEAFF. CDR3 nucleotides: TGCGCCAGCAGCGCCGCAGGGGGCCCGGGCATGAACACTGAAGCTTTCTTT.

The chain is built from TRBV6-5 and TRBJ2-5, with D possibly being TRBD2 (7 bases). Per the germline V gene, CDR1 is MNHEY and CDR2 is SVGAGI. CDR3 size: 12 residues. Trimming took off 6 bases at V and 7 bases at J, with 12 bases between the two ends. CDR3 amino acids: CASRTGRGTQYF. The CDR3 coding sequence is TGTGCCAGCAGAACAGGGAGGGGGACCCAGTACTTC.

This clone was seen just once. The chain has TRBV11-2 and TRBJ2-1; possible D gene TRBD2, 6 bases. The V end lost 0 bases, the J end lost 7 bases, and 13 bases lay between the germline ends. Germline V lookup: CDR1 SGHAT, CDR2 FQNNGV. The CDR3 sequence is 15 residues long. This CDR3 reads CASSLDHAGPNEQFF. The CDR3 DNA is TGTGCCAGCAGCTTAGATCATGCGGGGCCGAATGAGCAGTTCTTC.

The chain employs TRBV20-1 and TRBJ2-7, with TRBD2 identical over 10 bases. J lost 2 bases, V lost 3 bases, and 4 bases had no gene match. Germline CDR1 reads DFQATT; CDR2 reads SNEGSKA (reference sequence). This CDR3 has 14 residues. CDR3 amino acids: CSASSGGHAYEQYF. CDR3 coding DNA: TGCAGTGCTAGTAGCGGGGGGCACGCCTACGAGCAGTACTTC.

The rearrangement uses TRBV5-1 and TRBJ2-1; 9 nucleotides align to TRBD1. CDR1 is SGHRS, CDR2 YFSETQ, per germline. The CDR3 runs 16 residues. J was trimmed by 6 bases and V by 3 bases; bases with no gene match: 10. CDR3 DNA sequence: TGCGCCAGCAGCTCAAATCCGGGACAGGGCTCCAATGAGCAGTTCTTC. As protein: CASSSNPGQGSNEQFF.

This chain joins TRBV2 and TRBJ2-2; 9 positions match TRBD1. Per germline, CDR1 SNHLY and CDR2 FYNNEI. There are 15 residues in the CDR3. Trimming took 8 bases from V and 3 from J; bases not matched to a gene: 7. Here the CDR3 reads CASGSDRGYTGELFF. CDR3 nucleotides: TGTGCCAGCGGCTCCGACAGGGGGTACACCGGGGAGCTGTTTTTT. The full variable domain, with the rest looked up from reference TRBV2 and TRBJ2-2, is EPEVTQTPSHQVTQMGQEVILRCVPISNHLYFYWYRQILGQKVEFLVSFYNNEISEKSEIFDDQFSVERPDGSNFTLKIRSTKLEDSAMYFCASGSDRGYTGELFFGEGSRLTVL.

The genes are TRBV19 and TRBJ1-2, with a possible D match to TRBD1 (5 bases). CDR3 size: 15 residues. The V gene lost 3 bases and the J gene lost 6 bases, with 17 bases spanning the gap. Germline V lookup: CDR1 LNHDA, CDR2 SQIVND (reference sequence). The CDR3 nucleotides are TGTGCCAGTAGTATCTCGTGGGAAGGGGTTGATGGCTACACCTTC. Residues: CASSISWEGVDGYTF.

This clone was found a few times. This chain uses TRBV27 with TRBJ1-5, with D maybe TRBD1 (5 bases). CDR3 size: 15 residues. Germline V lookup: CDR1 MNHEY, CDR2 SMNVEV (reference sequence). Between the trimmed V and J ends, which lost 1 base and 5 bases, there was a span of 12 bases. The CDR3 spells CASSLWGNGYQPQHF. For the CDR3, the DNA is TGTGCCAGCAGTTTATGGGGCAATGGCTATCAGCCCCAGCATTTT.

The CDR3 spells CASSEGVIGAETQYF. The CDR3 region has the DNA TGTGCCAGCAGCGAGGGGGTGATAGGGGCAGAGACCCAGTACTTC. The chain has TRBV9 and TRBJ2-5; D is perhaps TRBD1 (6 bases). The V end lost 3 bases, the J end lost 4 bases, and 16 bases lay between the germline ends. The CDR3 sequence is 15 residues long. Germline V lookup: CDR1 SGDLS, CDR2 YYNGEE.

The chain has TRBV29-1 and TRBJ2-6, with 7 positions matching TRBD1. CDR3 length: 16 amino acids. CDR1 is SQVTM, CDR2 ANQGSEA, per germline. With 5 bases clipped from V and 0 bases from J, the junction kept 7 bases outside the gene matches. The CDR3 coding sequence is TGCAGCGTTTTAGGACAGGCTACCTCTGGGGCCAACGTCCTGACTTTC. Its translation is CSVLGQATSGANVLTF.

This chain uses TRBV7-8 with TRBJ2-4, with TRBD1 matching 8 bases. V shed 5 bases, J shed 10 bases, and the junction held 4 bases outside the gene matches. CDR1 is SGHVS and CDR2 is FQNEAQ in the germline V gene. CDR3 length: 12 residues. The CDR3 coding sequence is TGTGCCAGCAGCCCGACAGGGGTGATTCAGTACTTC. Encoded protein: CASSPTGVIQYF.